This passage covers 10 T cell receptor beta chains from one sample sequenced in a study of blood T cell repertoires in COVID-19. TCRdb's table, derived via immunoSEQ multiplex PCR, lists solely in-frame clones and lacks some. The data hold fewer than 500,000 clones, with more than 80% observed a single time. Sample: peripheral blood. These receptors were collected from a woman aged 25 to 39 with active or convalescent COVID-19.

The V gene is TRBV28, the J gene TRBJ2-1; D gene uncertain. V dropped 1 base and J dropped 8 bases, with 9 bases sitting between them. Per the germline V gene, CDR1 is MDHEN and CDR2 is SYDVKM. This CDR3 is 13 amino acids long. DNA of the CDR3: TGTGCCAGCAGTTTATCGTCCGGTGATGAGCAGTTCTTC. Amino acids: CASSLSSGDEQFF.

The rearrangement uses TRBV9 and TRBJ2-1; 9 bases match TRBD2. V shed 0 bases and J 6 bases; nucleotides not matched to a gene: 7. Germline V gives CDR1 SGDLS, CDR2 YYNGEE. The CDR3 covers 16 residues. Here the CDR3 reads CASSVESRGGGNEQFF. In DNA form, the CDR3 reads TGTGCCAGCAGCGTAGAATCGCGGGGGGGAGGCAATGAGCAGTTCTTC.

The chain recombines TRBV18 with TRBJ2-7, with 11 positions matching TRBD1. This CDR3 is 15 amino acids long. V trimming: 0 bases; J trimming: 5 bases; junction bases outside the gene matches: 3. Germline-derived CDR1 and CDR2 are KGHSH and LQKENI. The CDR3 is CASSPPGTGGDEQYF. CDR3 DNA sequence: TGTGCCAGCTCACCACCTGGGACAGGGGGGGACGAGCAGTACTTC. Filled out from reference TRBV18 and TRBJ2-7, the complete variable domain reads NAGVMQNPRHLVRRRGQEARLRCSPMKGHSHVYWYRQLPEEGLKFMVYLQKENIIDESGMPKERFSAEFPKEGPSILRIQQVVRGDSAAYFCASSPPGTGGDEQYFGPGTRLTVT.

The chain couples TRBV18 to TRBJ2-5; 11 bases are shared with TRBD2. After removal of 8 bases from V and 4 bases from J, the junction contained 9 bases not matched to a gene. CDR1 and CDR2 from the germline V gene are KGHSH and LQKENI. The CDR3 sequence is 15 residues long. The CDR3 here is CASTTSGSRGETQYF. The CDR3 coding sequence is TGTGCCAGCACCACTAGCGGGAGTCGTGGAGAGACCCAGTACTTC.

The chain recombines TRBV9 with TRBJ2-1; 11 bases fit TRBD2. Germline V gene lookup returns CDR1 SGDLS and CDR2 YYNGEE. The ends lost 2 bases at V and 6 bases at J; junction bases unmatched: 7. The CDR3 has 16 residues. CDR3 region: CASSVLAGGSANEQFF. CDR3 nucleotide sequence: TGTGCCAGCAGCGTTTTAGCGGGAGGGTCAGCCAATGAGCAGTTCTTC.

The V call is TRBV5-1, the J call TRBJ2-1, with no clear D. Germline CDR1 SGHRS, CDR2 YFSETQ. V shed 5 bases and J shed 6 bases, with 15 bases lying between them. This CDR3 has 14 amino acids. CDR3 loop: CASSSINHRNEQFF. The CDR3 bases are TGCGCCAGCAGTTCTATCAACCATCGCAATGAGCAGTTCTTC.

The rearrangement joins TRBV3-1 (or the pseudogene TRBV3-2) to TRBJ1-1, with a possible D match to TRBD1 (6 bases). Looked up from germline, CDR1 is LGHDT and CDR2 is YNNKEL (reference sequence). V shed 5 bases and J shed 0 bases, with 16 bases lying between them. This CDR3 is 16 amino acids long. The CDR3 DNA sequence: TGTGCCAGCAGCGACGGACAGCATAACTTGAACACTGAAGCTTTCTTT. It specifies CASSDGQHNLNTEAFF.

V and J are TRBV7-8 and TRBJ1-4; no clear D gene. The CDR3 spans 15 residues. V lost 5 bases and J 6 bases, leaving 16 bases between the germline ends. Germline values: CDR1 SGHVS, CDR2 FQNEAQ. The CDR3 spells CASSHLRQVDEKLFF. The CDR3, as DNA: TGTGCCAGCAGCCACCTTCGGCAGGTAGATGAAAAACTGTTTTTT.

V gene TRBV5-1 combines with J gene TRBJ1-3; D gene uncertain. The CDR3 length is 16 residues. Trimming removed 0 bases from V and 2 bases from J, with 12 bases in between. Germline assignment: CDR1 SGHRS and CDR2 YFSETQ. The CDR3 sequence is CASSLAPGGAGNTIYF. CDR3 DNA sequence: TGCGCCAGCAGCTTGGCACCGGGAGGCGCTGGAAACACCATATATTTT. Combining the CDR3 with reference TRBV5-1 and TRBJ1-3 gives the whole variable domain KAGVTQTPRYLIKTRGQQVTLSCSPISGHRSVSWYQQTPGQGLQFLFEYFSETQRNKGNFPGRFSGRQFSNSRSEMNVSTLELGDSALYLCASSLAPGGAGNTIYFGEGSWLTVV.

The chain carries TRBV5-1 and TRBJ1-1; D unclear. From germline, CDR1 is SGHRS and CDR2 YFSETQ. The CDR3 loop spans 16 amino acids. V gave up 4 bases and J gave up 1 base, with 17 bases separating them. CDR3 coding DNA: TGCGCCAGCAGCACCTTCGGACGGACTCAGAACACTGAAGCTTTCTTT. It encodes CASSTFGRTQNTEAFF. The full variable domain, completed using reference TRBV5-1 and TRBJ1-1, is KAGVTQTPRYLIKTRGQQVTLSCSPISGHRSVSWYQQTPGQGLQFLFEYFSETQRNKGNFPGRFSGRQFSNSRSEMNVSTLELGDSALYLCASSTFGRTQNTEAFFGQGTRLTVV.